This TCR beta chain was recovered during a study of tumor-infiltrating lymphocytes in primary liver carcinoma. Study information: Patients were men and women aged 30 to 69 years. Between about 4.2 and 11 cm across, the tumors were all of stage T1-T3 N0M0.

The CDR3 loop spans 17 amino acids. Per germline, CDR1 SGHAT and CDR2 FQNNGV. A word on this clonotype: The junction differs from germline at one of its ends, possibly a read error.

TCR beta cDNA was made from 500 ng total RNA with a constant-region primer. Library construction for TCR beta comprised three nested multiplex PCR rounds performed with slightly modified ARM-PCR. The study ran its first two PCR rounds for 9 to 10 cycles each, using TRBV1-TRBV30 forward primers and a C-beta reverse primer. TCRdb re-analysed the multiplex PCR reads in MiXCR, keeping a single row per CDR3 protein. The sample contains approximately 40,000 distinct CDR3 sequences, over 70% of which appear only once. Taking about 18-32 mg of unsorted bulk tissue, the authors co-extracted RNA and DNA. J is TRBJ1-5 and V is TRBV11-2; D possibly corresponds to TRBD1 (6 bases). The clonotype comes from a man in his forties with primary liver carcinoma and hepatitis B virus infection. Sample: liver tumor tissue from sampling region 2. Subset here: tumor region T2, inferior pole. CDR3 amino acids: CGSSLVGVTGSSQPQHF. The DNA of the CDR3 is TGTGGCAGTAGCTTAGTAGGGGTAACAGGGAGCAGTCAGCCCCAGCATTTT.